This is a list of T cell receptor beta chains from one sample in a study of T cell responses to AZD1222 COVID-19 vaccine. The data were produced by immunoSEQ multiplex PCR, yet TCRdb's version contains in-frame clones alone and is incomplete. The data contain around 99,000 clones, around 92% of them seen just once; the ten biggest clones take up 7.5% to 9.5%. Here the sequenced sample was peripheral blood, taken 28 days after the second AZD1222 dose. All receptors come from an adult who received the AZD1222 COVID-19 vaccine. Each CDR3 is given with its conserved first and last residue. The D gene is left open where the match is weak. Not all rows give a size; the values are once, few, many and, for expanded clones, a class.

size	V	J	D	CDR3	DNA
-	TRBV5-4	TRBJ1-6	TRBD1	CASSLGTVSSPLHF	TGTGCCAGCAGTCTTGGGACAGTCAGCTCACCCCTCCACTTT
-	TRBV27	TRBJ2-7	TRBD2	CASRSIRLANHEQYF	TGTGCCAGCCGTTCAATAAGACTAGCTAACCACGAGCAGTACTTC
-	TRBV5-6	TRBJ2-3	-	CASSLAGTDTQYF	TGTGCCAGCAGCTTGGCGGGTACAGATACGCAGTATTTT
once	TRBV5-1	TRBJ1-1	-	CASSTDANTEAFF	TGCGCCAGCAGCACGGACGCGAACACTGAAGCTTTCTTT
-	TRBV12-3/TRBV12-4	TRBJ2-7	TRBD1	CASSSGTAQYF	TGTGCCAGCAGTTCTGGGACAGCGCAGTACTTC
-	TRBV18	TRBJ1-4	-	CASSPPSATNEKLFF	TGTGCCAGCTCACCACCCTCGGCAACTAATGAAAAACTGTTTTTT
-	TRBV7-9	TRBJ2-7	-	CASSLGGTPTYEQYF	TGTGCCAGCAGCTTGGGAGGGACACCAACCTACGAGCAGTACTTC
-	TRBV5-6	TRBJ2-7	-	CASSLDLVEQYF	TGTGCCAGCAGCTTGGATTTGGTCGAGCAGTACTTC
-	TRBV29-1	TRBJ2-2	TRBD1	CSVGRQGSGELFF	TGCAGCGTTGGGAGACAGGGATCCGGGGAGCTGTTTTTT
-	TRBV11-2	TRBJ1-1	-	CASSPGGLGTEAFF	TGTGCCAGCAGCCCCGGCGGGCTGGGGACTGAAGCTTTCTTT
-	TRBV2	TRBJ1-3	TRBD1	CASSFAGTGGNTIYF	TGTGCCAGCAGTTTCGCTGGGACAGGGGGAAACACCATATATTTT
-	TRBV2	TRBJ1-5	-	CASSTDSNQPQHF	TGTGCCAGCAGTACAGATAGCAATCAGCCCCAGCATTTT